Given below is one T cell receptor (beta chain) in context. Antigen: not known. These data are taken from a study of cytomegalovirus exposure and HLA in healthy donors. Background on the study: Findings of an earlier analysis included some 120 million unique TCR beta sequences from some 180 million T cells.

Primers included in the PCR were 60 Vbeta and 13 Jbeta primers. Some clones are missing from TCRdb's copy, which holds only in-frame ones; the method was immunoSEQ multiplex PCR. The sample yields about 130,000 clones, 75% to 80% seen once. Study results and caveats: It has been reported that TCR beta sequences accurately predicted the HLA-A and HLA-B alleles of most subjects. For presence/absence analyses, sequencing depth was assumed to be roughly uniform across donors. Cytomegalovirus-associated status was assigned to 150 to 200 TCR beta chains.

Germline CDR1 SEHNR, CDR2 FQNEAQ (reference sequence). Trimming pared 4 bases from V and 0 bases from J, leaving 12 bases between. The CDR3 loop spans 15 amino acids. The chain links TRBV7-9 to TRBJ2-5; no reliable D call. The receptor was isolated from a woman in her fifties or sixties in good health and CMV-seronegative. Specimen: PBMCs. The CDR3 DNA follows: TGTGCCAGCAGCTCACCCCTCGGGTACCAAGAGACCCAGTACTTC. This encodes CASSSPLGYQETQYF.